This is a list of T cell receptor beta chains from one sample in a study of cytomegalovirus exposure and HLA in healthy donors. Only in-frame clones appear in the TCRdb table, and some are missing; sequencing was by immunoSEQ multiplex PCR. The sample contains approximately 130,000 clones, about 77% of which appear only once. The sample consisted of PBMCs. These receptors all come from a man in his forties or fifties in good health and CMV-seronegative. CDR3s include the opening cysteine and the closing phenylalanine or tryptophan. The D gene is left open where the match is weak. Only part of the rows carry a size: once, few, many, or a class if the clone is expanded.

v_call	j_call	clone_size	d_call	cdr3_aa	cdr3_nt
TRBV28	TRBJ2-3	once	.	CASSWGETPSMDTQYF	TGTGCCAGCAGTTGGGGGGAGACACCCAGTATGGATACGCAGTATTTT
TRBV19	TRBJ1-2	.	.	CASSMTANPSYGYTF	TGTGCCAGTAGTATGACAGCAAATCCCTCTTATGGCTACACCTTC
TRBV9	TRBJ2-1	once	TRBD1	CASSVSSTGGSYNEQFF	TGTGCCAGCAGCGTATCAAGTACAGGGGGCTCCTACAATGAGCAGTTCTTC
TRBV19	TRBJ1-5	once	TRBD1	CASSPSGTGLYQPQHF	TGTGCCAGTAGTCCTAGTGGGACAGGACTCTATCAGCCCCAGCATTTT
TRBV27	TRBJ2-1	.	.	CASSLERGSRHNEQFF	TGTGCCAGCAGTTTAGAAAGAGGGAGTCGGCACAATGAGCAGTTCTTC
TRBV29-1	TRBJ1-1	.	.	CSSQRQENTEAFF	TGCAGCAGTCAACGGCAGGAGAACACTGAAGCTTTCTTT
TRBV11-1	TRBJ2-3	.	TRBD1	CASSPWTGITDTQYF	TGTGCCAGCAGCCCGTGGACAGGGATCACAGATACGCAGTATTTT
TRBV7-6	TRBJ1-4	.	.	CASSLGGTSPTNEKLFF	TGTGCCAGCAGCTTAGGGGGGACATCTCCAACTAATGAAAAACTGTTTTTT
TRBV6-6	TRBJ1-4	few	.	CASSYRGGATNEKLFF	TGTGCCAGCAGTTACAGAGGAGGGGCAACTAATGAAAAACTGTTTTTT
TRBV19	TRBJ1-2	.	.	CASQRGGNYGYTF	TGTGCCAGTCAGCGCGGGGGCAACTATGGCTACACCTTC
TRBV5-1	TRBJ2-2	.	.	CASSFRGSGELFF	TGCGCCAGCAGCTTCAGGGGTTCCGGGGAGCTGTTTTTT
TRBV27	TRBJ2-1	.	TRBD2	CASSLAGVYNEQFF	TGTGCCAGCAGTTTAGCGGGAGTTTACAATGAGCAGTTCTTC
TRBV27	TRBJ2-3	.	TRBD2	CATAREGPTDTQYF	TGTGCCACCGCGCGGGAGGGCCCCACAGATACGCAGTATTTT
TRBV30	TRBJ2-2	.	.	CAWRLISGELFF	TGTGCCTGGAGACTAATCTCCGGGGAGCTGTTTTTT
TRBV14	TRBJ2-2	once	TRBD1	CASSRGQGLSTGELFF	TGTGCCAGCAGCCGCGGACAGGGGCTGAGCACCGGGGAGCTGTTTTTT